This T cell receptor beta chain was recovered during a study of blood T cell repertoires in COVID-19. About the research overall: From the United States, Italy and Spain came samples of acute and convalescent COVID-19. Sources were T cells, B-cell-depleted T cells, or PBMCs; the material itself was cDNA or gDNA.

Germline CDR1 reads LNHDA; CDR2 reads SQIVND (reference sequence). The CDR3 consists of 13 residues. V dropped 10 bases and J dropped 2 bases, with 12 bases sitting between them. As handled by the study authors: For nucleated cells, counts were estimated from reference gene primer amplification. Profiled with immunoSEQ multiplex PCR; TCRdb holds only in-frame clones, not every one. V, J and clone size are those of that table, while D and trimming were read from the DNA. Of under 200,000 clones in the sample, about 85% were seen once. This clonotype was sampled from a woman of 80 years or more in a cohort sampled during active or convalescent COVID-19. Input material: peripheral blood. V gene TRBV19 combines with J gene TRBJ1-3; D is possibly TRBD1 (6 bases). CDR3 DNA: TGTGCCACCCGGGACAAGCCTGGAAACACCATATATTTT. Translating it yields CATRDKPGNTIYF.